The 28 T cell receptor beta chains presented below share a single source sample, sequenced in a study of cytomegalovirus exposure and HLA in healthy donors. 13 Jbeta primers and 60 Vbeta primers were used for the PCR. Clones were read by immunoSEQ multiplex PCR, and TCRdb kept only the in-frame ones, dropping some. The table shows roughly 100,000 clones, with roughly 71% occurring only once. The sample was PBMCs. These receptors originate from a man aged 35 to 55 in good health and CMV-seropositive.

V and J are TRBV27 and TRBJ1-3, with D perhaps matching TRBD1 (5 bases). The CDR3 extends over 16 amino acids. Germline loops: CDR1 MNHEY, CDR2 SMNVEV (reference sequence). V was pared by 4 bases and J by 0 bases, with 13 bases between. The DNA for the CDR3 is TGTGCCAGCAGTTCGGCGGGACGGAACTCTGGAAACACCATATATTTT. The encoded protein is CASSSAGRNSGNTIYF.

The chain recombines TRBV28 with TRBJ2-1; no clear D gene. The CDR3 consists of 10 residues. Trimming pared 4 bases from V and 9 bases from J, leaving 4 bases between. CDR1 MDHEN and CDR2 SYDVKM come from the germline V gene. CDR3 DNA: TGTGCCAGCAGTTACTCTGAGCAGTTCTTC. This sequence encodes CASSYSEQFF.

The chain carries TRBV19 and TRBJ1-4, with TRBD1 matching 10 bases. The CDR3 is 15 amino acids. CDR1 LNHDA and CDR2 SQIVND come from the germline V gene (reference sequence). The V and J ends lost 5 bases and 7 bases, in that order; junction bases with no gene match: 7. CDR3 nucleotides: TGTGCCAGTAGTGGGCGGACAGGGGGGATTGAAAAACTGTTTTTT. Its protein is CASSGRTGGIEKLFF. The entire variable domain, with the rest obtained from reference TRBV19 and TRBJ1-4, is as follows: DGGITQSPKYLFRKEGQNVTLSCEQNLNHDAMYWYRQDPGQGLRLIYYSQIVNDFQKGDIAEGYSVSREKKESFPLTVTSAQKNPTAFYLCASSGRTGGIEKLFFGSGTQLSVL.

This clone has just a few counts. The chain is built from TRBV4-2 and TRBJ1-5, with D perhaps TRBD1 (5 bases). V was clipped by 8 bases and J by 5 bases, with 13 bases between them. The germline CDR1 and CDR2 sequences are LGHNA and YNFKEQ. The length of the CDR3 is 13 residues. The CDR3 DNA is TGTGCCAGCTCAGGGCAGATAGATCAGCCCCAGCATTTT. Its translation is CASSGQIDQPQHF.

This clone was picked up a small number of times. The CDR3: CASTQDRNTEAFF. As DNA, the CDR3 is TGTGCCAGTACCCAAGACAGGAACACTGAAGCTTTCTTT. This chain links TRBV19 with TRBJ1-1, with D perhaps matching TRBD1 (5 bases). CDR3 length: 13 amino acids. Germline loops: CDR1 LNHDA, CDR2 SQIVND (reference sequence). Trimming left V 7 bases short and J 1 base short, with 10 bases between.

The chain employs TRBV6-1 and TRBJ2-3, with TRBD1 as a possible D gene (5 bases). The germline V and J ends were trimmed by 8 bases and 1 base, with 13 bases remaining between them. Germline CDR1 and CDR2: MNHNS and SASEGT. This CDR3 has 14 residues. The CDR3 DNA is TGTGCCAGCCCAGGGCCGTGGGGCACAGATACGCAGTATTTT. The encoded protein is CASPGPWGTDTQYF.

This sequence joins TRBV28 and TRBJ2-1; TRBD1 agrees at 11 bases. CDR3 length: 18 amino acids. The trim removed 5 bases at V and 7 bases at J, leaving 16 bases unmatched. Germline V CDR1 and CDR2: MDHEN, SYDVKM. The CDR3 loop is CASSPSEGQGAHLNEQFF. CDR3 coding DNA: TGTGCCAGCAGTCCATCCGAAGGACAGGGGGCGCATCTTAATGAGCAGTTCTTC.

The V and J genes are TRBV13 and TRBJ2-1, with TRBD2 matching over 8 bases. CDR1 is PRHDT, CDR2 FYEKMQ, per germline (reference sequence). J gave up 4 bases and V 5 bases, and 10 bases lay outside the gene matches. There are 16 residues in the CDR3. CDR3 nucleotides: TGTGCCAGCAGCCCATCGAGGACTAGCCGATACAATGAGCAGTTCTTC. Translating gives CASSPSRTSRYNEQFF.

The CDR3, as DNA: TGTGCCAGCAGCCGTGGAGGGGCCGAACAGCCCCAGCATTTT. Protein sequence: CASSRGGAEQPQHF. V usage is TRBV5-5 and J usage is TRBJ1-5, with D possibly being TRBD1 (5 bases). Germline CDR1 reads SGHKS; CDR2 reads YYEKEE (reference sequence). V lost 4 bases to trimming and J lost 7 bases, with 15 bases between them. The CDR3 loop spans 14 amino acids.

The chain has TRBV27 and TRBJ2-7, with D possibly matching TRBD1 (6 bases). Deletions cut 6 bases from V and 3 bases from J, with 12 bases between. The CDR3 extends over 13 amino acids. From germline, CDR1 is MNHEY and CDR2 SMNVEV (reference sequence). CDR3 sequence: CASRIAQGYEQYF. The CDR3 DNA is TGTGCCAGCAGAATAGCACAGGGCTACGAGCAGTACTTC.

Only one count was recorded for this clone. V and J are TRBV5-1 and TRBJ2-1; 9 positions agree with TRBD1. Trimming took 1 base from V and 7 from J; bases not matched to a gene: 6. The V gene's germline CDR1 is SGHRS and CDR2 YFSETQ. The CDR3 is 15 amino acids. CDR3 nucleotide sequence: TGCGCCAGCAGCTTGTTGACAGGGGGTGGAAATGAGCAGTTCTTC. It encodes CASSLLTGGGNEQFF.

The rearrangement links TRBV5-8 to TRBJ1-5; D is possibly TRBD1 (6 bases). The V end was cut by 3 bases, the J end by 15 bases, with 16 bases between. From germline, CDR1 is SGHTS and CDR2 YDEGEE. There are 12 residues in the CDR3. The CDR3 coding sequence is TGTGCCAGCAGCTGGACAGCGAGGCCGATGCATTTT. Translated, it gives CASSWTARPMHF.

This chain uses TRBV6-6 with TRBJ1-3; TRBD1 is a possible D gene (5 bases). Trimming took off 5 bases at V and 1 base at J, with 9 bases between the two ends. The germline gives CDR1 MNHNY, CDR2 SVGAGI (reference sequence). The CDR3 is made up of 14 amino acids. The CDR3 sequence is CASSGGVSGNTIYF. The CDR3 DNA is TGTGCCAGCAGTGGAGGGGTTTCTGGAAACACCATATATTTT.

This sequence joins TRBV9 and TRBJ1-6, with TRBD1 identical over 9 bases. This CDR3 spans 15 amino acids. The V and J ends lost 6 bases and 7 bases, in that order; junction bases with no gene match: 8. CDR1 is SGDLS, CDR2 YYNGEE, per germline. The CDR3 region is CASTAEGTGNSPLHF. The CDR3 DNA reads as TGTGCCAGCACCGCGGAGGGGACAGGGAATTCACCCCTCCACTTT.

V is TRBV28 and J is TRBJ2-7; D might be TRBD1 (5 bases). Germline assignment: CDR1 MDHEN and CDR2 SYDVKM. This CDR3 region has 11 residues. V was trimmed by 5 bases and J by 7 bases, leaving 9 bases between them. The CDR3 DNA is TGTGCCAGCAGTGACAACAGGGAGCAGTACTTC. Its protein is CASSDNREQYF.

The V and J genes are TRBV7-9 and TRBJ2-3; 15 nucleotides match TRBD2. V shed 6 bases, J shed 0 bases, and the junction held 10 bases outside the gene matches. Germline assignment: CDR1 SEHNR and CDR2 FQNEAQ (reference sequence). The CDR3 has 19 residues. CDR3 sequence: CASSWTSGRAKLSTDTQYF. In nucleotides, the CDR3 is TGTGCCAGCAGTTGGACTAGCGGGAGGGCGAAGTTAAGCACAGATACGCAGTATTTT. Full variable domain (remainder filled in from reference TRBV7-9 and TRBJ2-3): DTGVSQNPRHKITKRGQNVTFRCDPISEHNRLYWYRQTLGQGPEFLTYFQNEAQLEKSRLLSDRFSAERPKGSFSTLEIQRTEQGDSAMYLCASSWTSGRAKLSTDTQYFGPGTRLTVL.

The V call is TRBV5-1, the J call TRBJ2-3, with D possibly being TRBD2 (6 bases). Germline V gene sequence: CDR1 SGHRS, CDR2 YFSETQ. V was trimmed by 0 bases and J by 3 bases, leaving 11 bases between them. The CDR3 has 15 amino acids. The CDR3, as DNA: TGCGCCAGCAGCTTGGTTTCGCGGGGAACAGATACGCAGTATTTT. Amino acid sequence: CASSLVSRGTDTQYF.

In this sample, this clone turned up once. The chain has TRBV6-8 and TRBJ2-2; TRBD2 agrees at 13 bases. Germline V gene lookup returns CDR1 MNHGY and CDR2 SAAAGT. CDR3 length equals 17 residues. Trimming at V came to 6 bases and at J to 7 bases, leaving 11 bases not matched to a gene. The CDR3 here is CASSWSTSGRAGGELFF. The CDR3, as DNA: TGTGCCAGCAGCTGGAGCACTAGCGGGAGGGCCGGCGGGGAGCTGTTTTTT.

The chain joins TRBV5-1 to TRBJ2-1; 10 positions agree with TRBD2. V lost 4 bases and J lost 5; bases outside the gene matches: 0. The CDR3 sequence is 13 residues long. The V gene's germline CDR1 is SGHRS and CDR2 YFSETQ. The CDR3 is CASSGTSDNEQFF. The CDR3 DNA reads TGCGCCAGCAGCGGGACTAGCGACAATGAGCAGTTCTTC. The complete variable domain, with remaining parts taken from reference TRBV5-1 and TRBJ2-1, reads KAGVTQTPRYLIKTRGQQVTLSCSPISGHRSVSWYQQTPGQGLQFLFEYFSETQRNKGNFPGRFSGRQFSNSRSEMNVSTLELGDSALYLCASSGTSDNEQFFGPGTRLTVL.

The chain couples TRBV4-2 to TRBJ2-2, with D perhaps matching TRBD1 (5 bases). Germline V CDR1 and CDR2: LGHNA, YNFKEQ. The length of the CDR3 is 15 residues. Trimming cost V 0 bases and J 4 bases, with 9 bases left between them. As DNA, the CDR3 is TGTGCCAGCAGCCAAGAATTGCAGGGCACCGGGGAGCTGTTTTTT. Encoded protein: CASSQELQGTGELFF.

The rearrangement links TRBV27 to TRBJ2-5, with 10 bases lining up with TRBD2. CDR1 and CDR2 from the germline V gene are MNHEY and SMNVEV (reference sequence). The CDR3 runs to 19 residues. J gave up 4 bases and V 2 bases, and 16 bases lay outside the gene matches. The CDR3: CASSLKVASGRRSGETQYF. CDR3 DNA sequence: TGTGCCAGCAGTTTAAAGGTGGCTAGCGGGAGAAGGTCGGGAGAGACCCAGTACTTC.

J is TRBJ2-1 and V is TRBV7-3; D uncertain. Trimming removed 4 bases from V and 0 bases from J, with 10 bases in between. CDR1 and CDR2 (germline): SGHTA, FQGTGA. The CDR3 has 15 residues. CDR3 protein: CASSSSPGSYNEQFF. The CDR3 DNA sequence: TGTGCCAGCAGCTCCTCCCCGGGCTCCTACAATGAGCAGTTCTTC.

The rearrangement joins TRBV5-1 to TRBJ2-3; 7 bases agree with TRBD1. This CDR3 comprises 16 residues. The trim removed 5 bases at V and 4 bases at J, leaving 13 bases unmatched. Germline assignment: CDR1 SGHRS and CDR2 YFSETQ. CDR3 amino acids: CASSFNRGRAADTQYF. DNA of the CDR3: TGCGCCAGCAGTTTTAACAGGGGCCGCGCGGCAGATACGCAGTATTTT.

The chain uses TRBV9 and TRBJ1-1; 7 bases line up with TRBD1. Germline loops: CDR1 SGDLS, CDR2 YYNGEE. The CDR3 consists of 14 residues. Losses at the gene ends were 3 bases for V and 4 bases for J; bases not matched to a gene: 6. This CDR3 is CASSGTGDPTEAFF. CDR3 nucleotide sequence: TGTGCCAGCAGCGGTACAGGGGACCCCACTGAAGCTTTCTTT.

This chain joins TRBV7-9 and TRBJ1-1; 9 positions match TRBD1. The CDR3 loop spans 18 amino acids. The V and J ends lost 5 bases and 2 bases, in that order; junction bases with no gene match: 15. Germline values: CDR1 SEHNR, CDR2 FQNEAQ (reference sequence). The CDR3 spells CASSPGQGSVRSNTEAFF. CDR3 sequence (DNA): TGTGCCAGCAGCCCGGGACAGGGTTCGGTAAGGAGTAACACTGAAGCTTTCTTT. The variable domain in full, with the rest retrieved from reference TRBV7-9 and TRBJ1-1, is DTGVSQNPRHKITKRGQNVTFRCDPISEHNRLYWYRQTLGQGPEFLTYFQNEAQLEKSRLLSDRFSAERPKGSFSTLEIQRTEQGDSAMYLCASSPGQGSVRSNTEAFFGQGTRLTVV.

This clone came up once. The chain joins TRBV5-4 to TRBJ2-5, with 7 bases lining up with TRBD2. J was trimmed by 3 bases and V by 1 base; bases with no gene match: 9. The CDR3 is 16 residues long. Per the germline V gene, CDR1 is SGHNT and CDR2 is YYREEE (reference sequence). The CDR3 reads CASSLWTRATKETQYF. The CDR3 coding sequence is TGTGCCAGCAGCTTGTGGACTAGGGCCACCAAAGAGACCCAGTACTTC.

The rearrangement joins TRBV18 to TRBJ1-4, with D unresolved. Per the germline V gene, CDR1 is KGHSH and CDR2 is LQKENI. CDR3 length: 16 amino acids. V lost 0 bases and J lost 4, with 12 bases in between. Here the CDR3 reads CASSPPIGQLNEKLFF. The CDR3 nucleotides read TGTGCCAGCTCACCACCGATTGGGCAGCTTAATGAAAAACTGTTTTTT.

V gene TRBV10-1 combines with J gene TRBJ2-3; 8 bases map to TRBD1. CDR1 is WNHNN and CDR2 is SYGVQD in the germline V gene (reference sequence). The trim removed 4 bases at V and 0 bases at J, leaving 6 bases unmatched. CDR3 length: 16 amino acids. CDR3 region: CASSATGEASTDTQYF. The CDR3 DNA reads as TGCGCCAGCAGTGCGACAGGGGAGGCTAGCACAGATACGCAGTATTTT.